Below, 12 T cell receptor beta chains from the same sample are listed, as sequenced in a study of post-analysis software for immune sequencing data. These receptors have no identified antigens. Study-wide points: Among 5 or 6 TRBV segments more frequent in patients than controls were TRBV5-6, TRBV5-1 and TRBV20-1.

The TCR beta cDNA libraries contained unique molecular identifiers. TCRdb ran MiXCR on the PCR reads and lists one entry per CDR3 protein. This table holds roughly 670,000 distinct CDR3 sequences, 59% found once. Sequenced sample: blood. These receptors were collected from a girl aged 2-9 years with multiple sclerosis.

This clonotype has a handful of counts. The chain has TRBV24-1 and TRBJ2-1, with 7 positions matching TRBD2. This CDR3 is 14 amino acids long. CDR1 and CDR2 from the germline V gene are KGHDR and SFDVKD. The ends lost 6 bases at V and 3 bases at J; junction bases unmatched: 4. CDR3 bases: TGTGCCACCAGTTTGAGGGAGGGCTACAATGAGCAGTTCTTC. The encoded protein is CATSLREGYNEQFF.

J is TRBJ2-1 and V is TRBV7-2; 11 positions match TRBD1. The CDR3 has 19 residues. Trimming cost V 7 bases and J 0 bases; bases outside gene matches: 14. Per germline, CDR1 SGHTA and CDR2 FQGNSA. CDR3 nucleotides: TGTGCCAGCACCGAAATGCCTGGACAGGGGGCGAACTCCTACAATGAGCAGTTCTTC. It specifies CASTEMPGQGANSYNEQFF. Combining the CDR3 with reference TRBV7-2 and TRBJ2-1 gives the whole variable domain GAGVSQSPSNKVTEKGKDVELRCDPISGHTALYWYRQSLGQGLEFLIYFQGNSAPDKSGLPSDRFSAERTGGSVSTLTIQRTQQEDSAVYLCASTEMPGQGANSYNEQFFGPGTRLTVL.

The chain recombines TRBV7-9 with TRBJ1-2; tentatively, D is TRBD1 (5 bases). The CDR3 totals 12 residues. Per the germline V gene, CDR1 is SEHNR and CDR2 is FQNEAQ (reference sequence). Trimming left V 5 bases short and J 6 bases short, with 10 bases between. CDR3 sequence (DNA): TGTGCCAGCAGCCCTGGGGGGAATGGCTACACCTTC. It is translated as CASSPGGNGYTF.

This clonotype showed up just a few times. The chain links TRBV6-2 or TRBV6-3 to TRBJ2-1, with TRBD2 matching 9 bases. J was trimmed by 2 bases and V by 6 bases; bases with no gene match: 8. CDR3 length: 16 amino acids. Germline V gives CDR1 MNHEY, CDR2 SVGEGT. Here the CDR3 reads CASRRGGTSTYNEQFF. The CDR3, as DNA: TGTGCCAGCAGACGCGGGGGGACTAGCACCTACAATGAGCAGTTCTTC.

The chain has TRBV5-1 and TRBJ1-6, with TRBD1 identical over 7 bases. Trimming cost V 1 base and J 9 bases; bases outside gene matches: 4. The V gene's germline CDR1 is SGHRS and CDR2 YFSETQ. The CDR3 consists of 14 residues. The chain's CDR3 is CASSLTGDGSPLHF. The CDR3 DNA sequence: TGCGCCAGCAGCTTGACAGGGGATGGTTCACCCCTCCACTTT.

CDR3 in amino acids: CASSPGLAGRGAGELFF. CDR3 DNA: TGCGCCAGCAGTCCCGGACTAGCGGGCCGAGGGGCCGGGGAGCTGTTTTTT. The genes are TRBV10-2 and TRBJ2-2; 11 bases match TRBD2. The length of the CDR3 is 17 residues. The J segment lost 6 bases and the V segment lost 5 bases, leaving 11 bases of the junction unmatched. Germline CDR1 and CDR2: WSHSY and SAAADI.

The chain links TRBV9 to TRBJ2-3; 8 bases are shared with TRBD2. Germline CDR1 reads SGDLS; CDR2 reads YYNGEE. The CDR3 sequence is 17 residues long. The V gene end was trimmed by 0 bases and the J gene end by 0 bases; junction bases not matched to a gene: 6. The CDR3 DNA follows: TGTGCCAGCAGCGTAGGGCTAAGCGGGAGAAGCACAGATACGCAGTATTTT. Translating it yields CASSVGLSGRSTDTQYF.

The chain has TRBV20-1 and TRBJ2-1; no reliable D call. This CDR3 has 14 residues. V lost 6 bases and J lost 5, with 17 bases in between. The V gene's germline CDR1 is DFQATT and CDR2 SNEGSKA (reference sequence). CDR3 sequence reads: CSAQSAPLNNEQFF. DNA for the CDR3: TGCAGTGCACAGTCGGCCCCACTAAACAATGAGCAGTTCTTC.

This CDR3 reads CASTAAGGFSGANVLTF. The CDR3 nucleotides are TGTGCCAGCACCGCGGCAGGGGGGTTCTCTGGGGCCAACGTCCTGACTTTC. This rearrangement joins TRBV27 to TRBJ2-6; tentative D call: TRBD1 (7 bases). From germline, CDR1 is MNHEY and CDR2 SMNVEV (reference sequence). The V and J ends lost 7 bases and 0 bases respectively, with 16 bases between them. The CDR3 spans 17 residues.

The J gene is TRBJ2-6, the V gene TRBV6-4, with no clear D. This CDR3 comprises 20 residues. CDR1 and CDR2 from the germline V gene are MRHNA and SNTAGT. V was trimmed by 3 bases and J by 1 base, leaving 22 bases between them. CDR3 amino acids: CASSERGLRPTRSGANVLTF. CDR3 nucleotide sequence: TGTGCCAGCAGTGAGAGAGGTTTAAGGCCCACCCGGTCTGGGGCCAACGTCCTGACTTTC.

The chain combines TRBV6-1 with TRBJ2-1; possibly TRBD2 for D (5 bases). CDR3 length equals 13 residues. The V and J ends lost 5 bases and 8 bases respectively, with 13 bases between them. In germline, CDR1 is MNHNS, CDR2 SASEGT. The CDR3 region is CASSPTQDYEQFF. The CDR3 DNA reads TGTGCCAGCAGTCCCACCCAGGACTATGAGCAGTTCTTC.

The chain recombines TRBV27 with TRBJ2-3, with 9 bases matching TRBD1. The CDR3 sequence is 12 residues long. Trimming took 4 bases from V and 12 from J; bases not matched to a gene: 5. Germline V gene sequence: CDR1 MNHEY, CDR2 SMNVEV (reference sequence). Here the CDR3 DNA reads TGTGCCAGCAGTTGGACAGGGGTCTTACAGTATTTT. Translated, it gives CASSWTGVLQYF.